What follows is one T cell receptor (beta chain) and its context. Time point: newly diagnosed GD, antithyroid drugs for less than 3 months. After RNA was extracted from PBMCs, the TCR library was made from it. After removal of 1 base from V and 6 bases from J, the junction contained 8 bases not matched to a gene. Looked up from germline, CDR1 is KGHDR and CDR2 is SFDVKD. This CDR3 spans 16 amino acids. This entry comes from a study of regulatory T cells in long-lasting Graves disease. Combining iRepertoire HTBI primers with Arm-PCR of CDR3 regions, the authors built TCR beta libraries. TCRdb called the multiplex PCR reads again in MiXCR, with one record for every CDR3 protein. Of 510,000 or so distinct CDR3 sequences in the sample, around 11% are singletons; the top ten hold more than 8%. These data are also associated with another study on T cells in Graves' hyperthyroidism and ophthalmopathy.

The chain is built from TRBV24-1 and TRBJ2-7; 10 nucleotides match TRBD2. The sample was peripheral blood mononuclear cells (PBMCs), taken at new diagnosis, from a patient treated with antithyroid drugs. The origin of this receptor is a woman in her thirties with Graves disease. The CDR3 bases are TGTGCCACCAGTGATTTCCCAGCGGGAGGGCCGTGCGAGCAGTACTTC. Protein: CATSDFPAGGPCEQYF.